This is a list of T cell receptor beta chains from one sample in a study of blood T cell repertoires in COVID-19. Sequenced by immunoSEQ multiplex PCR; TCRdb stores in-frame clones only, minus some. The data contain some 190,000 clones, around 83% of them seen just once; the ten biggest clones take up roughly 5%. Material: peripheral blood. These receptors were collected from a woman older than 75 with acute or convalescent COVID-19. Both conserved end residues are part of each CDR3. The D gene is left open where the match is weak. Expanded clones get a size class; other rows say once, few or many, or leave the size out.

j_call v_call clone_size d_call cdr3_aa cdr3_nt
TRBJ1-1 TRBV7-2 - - CASSLGDYTEAFF TGTGCCAGCAGCTTGGGAGACTACACTGAAGCTTTCTTT
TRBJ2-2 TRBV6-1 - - CASSVAGSYTGELFF TGTGCCAGCAGTGTAGCCGGTAGCTACACCGGGGAGCTGTTTTTT
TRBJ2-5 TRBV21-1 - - CASSKGRKNSSYQETQYF TGTGCCAGCAGCAAAGGGAGGAAAAACTCCTCGTACCAAGAGACCCAGTACTTC
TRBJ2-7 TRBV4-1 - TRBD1 CASSRTGQGEGYEQYF TGCGCCAGCAGCCGAACGGGACAGGGAGAGGGTTACGAGCAGTACTTC
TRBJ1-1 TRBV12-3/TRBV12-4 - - CASSSTSLTEAFF TGTGCCAGCAGTTCCACATCCCTCACTGAAGCTTTCTTT
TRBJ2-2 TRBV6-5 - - CASSYSRQGLGELFF TGTGCCAGCAGTTACTCGCGGCAGGGCTTAGGGGAGCTGTTTTTT
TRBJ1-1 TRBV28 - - CASRAPGEQAFF TGTGCCAGCAGGGCTCCAGGGGAGCAAGCTTTCTTT
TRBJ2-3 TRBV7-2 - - CASSLGLVTDTQYF TGTGCCAGCAGCTTAGGGCTAGTTACAGATACGCAGTATTTT
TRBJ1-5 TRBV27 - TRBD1 CASKGTVNQPQHF TGTGCCAGCAAGGGGACAGTAAATCAGCCCCAGCATTTT
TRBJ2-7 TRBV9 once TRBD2 CASSETGTSVYEQYF TGTGCCAGCAGCGAGACCGGGACTAGCGTCTACGAGCAGTACTTC
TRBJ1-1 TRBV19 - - CASSPRQPWDTEAFF TGTGCCAGTAGTCCCCGACAACCCTGGGACACTGAAGCTTTCTTT
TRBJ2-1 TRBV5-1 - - CASSSGLMNEQFF TGCGCCAGCAGCTCGGGACTGATGAATGAGCAGTTCTTC
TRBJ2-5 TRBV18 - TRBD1 CASSPSLPGQGFSQYF TGTGCCAGCTCACCCTCCTTGCCGGGACAGGGTTTTTCCCAGTACTTC
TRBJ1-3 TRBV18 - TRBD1 CASSGGQDSGNTIYF TGTGCCAGCTCGGGGGGACAGGACTCTGGAAACACCATATATTTT
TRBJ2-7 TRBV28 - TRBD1 CASLDRAAVEQYF TGTGCCAGTCTAGACAGGGCGGCGGTCGAGCAGTACTTC
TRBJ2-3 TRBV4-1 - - CASSQARFASTDTQYF TGCGCCAGCAGCCAAGCGCGATTTGCTAGCACAGATACGCAGTATTTT
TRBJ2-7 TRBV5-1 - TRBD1 CASSPRTGDLLEQYF TGCGCCAGCAGCCCCCGGACAGGGGATTTGTTGGAGCAGTACTTC
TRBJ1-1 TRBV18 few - CASSPTWGGNTEAFF TGTGCCAGCTCACCGACTTGGGGGGGGAACACTGAAGCTTTCTTT
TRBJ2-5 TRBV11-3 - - CASSLQGRETQYF TGTGCCAGCAGCTTACAGGGTCGGGAGACCCAGTACTTC
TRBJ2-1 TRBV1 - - CTSSLKLGGSYNEQFF TGCACCAGCAGCCTCAAGCTGGGAGGCTCCTACAATGAGCAGTTCTTC
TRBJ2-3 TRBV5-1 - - CASSSPGSLTDTQYF TGCGCCAGCAGCTCCCCGGGGAGTTTGACAGATACGCAGTATTTT
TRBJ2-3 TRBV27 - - CASTSIRRTGLQITDTQYF TGTGCCAGCACTTCTATCCGGCGGACAGGACTACAGATCACAGATACGCAGTATTTT
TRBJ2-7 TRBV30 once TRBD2 CAWSGGTTQKQYF TGTGCCTGGAGCGGGGGGACTACTCAAAAGCAGTACTTC
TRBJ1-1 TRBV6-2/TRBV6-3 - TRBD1 CASSSLRVTQGAGGTEAFF TGTGCCAGCAGTTCCCTTCGTGTCACCCAGGGGGCCGGAGGGACTGAAGCTTTCTTT
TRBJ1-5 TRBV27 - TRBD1 CASSRAGGYQPQHF TGTGCCAGCAGTAGGGCAGGGGGCTACCAGCCCCAGCATTTT
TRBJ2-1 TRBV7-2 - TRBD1 CASRTGGYNEQFF TGTGCCAGCCGGACAGGGGGCTACAATGAGCAGTTCTTC
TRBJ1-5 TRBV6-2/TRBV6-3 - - CASSYGDGTNQPQHF TGTGCCAGCAGTTATGGAGACGGGACTAATCAGCCCCAGCATTTT
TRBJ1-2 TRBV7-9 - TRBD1 CASSFRDREGYGYTF TGTGCCAGCAGCTTCCGGGACAGGGAGGGCTATGGCTACACCTTC
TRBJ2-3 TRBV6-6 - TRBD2 CASSYSAGAVDTQYF TGTGCCAGCAGTTACTCCGCGGGAGCGGTAGATACGCAGTATTTT
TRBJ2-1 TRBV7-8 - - CASSLQGIGEQFF TGTGCCAGCAGCCTTCAGGGTATAGGTGAGCAGTTCTTC
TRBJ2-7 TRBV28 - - CASSFWQGLAYEQYF TGTGCCAGCAGTTTCTGGCAGGGGCTAGCCTACGAGCAGTACTTC
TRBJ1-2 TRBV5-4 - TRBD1 CASSFTGGVYGYTF TGTGCCAGCAGCTTTACAGGGGGCGTCTATGGCTACACCTTC
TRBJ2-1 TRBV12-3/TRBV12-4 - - CASTKTAYNEQFF TGTGCCAGCACTAAGACAGCGTACAATGAGCAGTTCTTC
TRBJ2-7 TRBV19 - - CASSKWAELGYEQYF TGTGCCAGTAGTAAGTGGGCCGAGCTGGGCTACGAGCAGTACTTC